The 29 T cell receptor beta chains reported below all come from one sample, sequenced in a study of control samples from healthy donors and cancer patients. Some clones are missing from TCRdb's copy, which holds only in-frame ones; the method was immunoSEQ multiplex PCR. In the table there are approximately 58,000 clones, about 87% of which are singletons. Sequencing was performed on PBMCs. These receptors all stem from a woman aged 55-69 years with lung cancer.

This clone was picked up one time. The chain links TRBV5-1 to TRBJ1-3, with TRBD1 as a possible D gene (5 bases). The CDR3 sequence is 12 residues long. V was cut by 0 bases and J by 11 bases, with 9 bases left in between. Germline values: CDR1 SGHRS, CDR2 YFSETQ. CDR3 bases: TGCGCCAGCAGCTTGGACAGGCCGCCCATATATTTT. Residues: CASSLDRPPIYF.

J is TRBJ1-5 and V is TRBV28; the D is unclear. The CDR3 is made up of 14 amino acids. Looked up from germline, CDR1 is MDHEN and CDR2 is SYDVKM. With 3 bases removed from V and 1 base from J, the gap between germline ends came to 7 bases. CDR3 DNA sequence: TGTGCCAGCAGTTTGAGCAGGAGCAATCAGCCCCAGCATTTT. This encodes CASSLSRSNQPQHF.

This rearrangement joins TRBV7-2 to TRBJ2-7; D possibly corresponds to TRBD2 (6 bases). Trimming pared 3 bases from V and 0 bases from J, leaving 9 bases between. CDR3 length: 14 residues. Germline loops: CDR1 SGHTA, CDR2 FQGNSA. The CDR3 coding sequence is TGTGCCAGCAGCTTTGGGGGGAGCTCCTACGAGCAGTACTTC. Amino acids: CASSFGGSSYEQYF.

J is TRBJ2-7 and V is TRBV28, with TRBD2 identical over 7 bases. Germline V gene lookup returns CDR1 MDHEN and CDR2 SYDVKM. The CDR3 covers 16 residues. J lost 3 bases, V lost 5 bases, and 13 bases had no gene match. This CDR3 is CASSAPGLPPLYEQYF. The CDR3 DNA reads TGTGCCAGCAGTGCCCCGGGACTACCCCCCCTCTACGAGCAGTACTTC. Full variable domain (remainder filled in from reference TRBV28 and TRBJ2-7): DVKVTQSSRYLVKRTGEKVFLECVQDMDHENMFWYRQDPGLGLRLIYFSYDVKMKEKGDIPEGYSVSREKKERFSLILESASTNQTSMYLCASSAPGLPPLYEQYFGPGTRLTVT.

The V call is TRBV10-3, the J call TRBJ1-5; D unresolved. V dropped 3 bases and J dropped 9 bases, with 9 bases sitting between them. CDR3 length: 12 amino acids. CDR1 is ENHRY and CDR2 is SYGVKD in the germline V gene. The CDR3 sequence: CAISDGGRPQHF. Written as DNA, the CDR3 is TGTGCCATCAGTGATGGAGGGCGGCCCCAGCATTTT.

The V gene is TRBV6-1, the J gene TRBJ2-5; the match to TRBD2 covers 9 bases. This CDR3 spans 15 amino acids. Germline CDR1 is MNHNS and CDR2 is SASEGT. V gave up 3 bases and J gave up 4 bases; unmatched junction bases: 6. This chain's CDR3 is CASSESSGAGETQYF. In nucleotides, the CDR3 is TGTGCCAGCAGTGAGTCTAGCGGGGCTGGAGAGACCCAGTACTTC.

This sequence joins TRBV5-4 and TRBJ2-2, with D unclear. The germline gives CDR1 SGHNT, CDR2 YYREEE (reference sequence). V was pared by 3 bases and J by 2 bases, with 14 bases between. This CDR3 is built from 16 residues. The CDR3 spells CASSSVVGSNTGELFF. The CDR3 DNA follows: TGTGCCAGCAGCTCTGTGGTTGGGTCCAACACCGGGGAGCTGTTTTTT.

This chain links TRBV18 with TRBJ1-1, with a possible D match to TRBD1 (5 bases). This CDR3 is 13 amino acids long. CDR1 is KGHSH, CDR2 LQKENI, per germline. V lost 2 bases and J 6 bases, leaving 10 bases between the germline ends. In nucleotides, the CDR3 is TGTGCCAGCTCACCAATGGGGGAGCCTGAAGCTTTCTTT. Amino acids: CASSPMGEPEAFF.

This rearrangement joins TRBV19 to TRBJ2-7, with TRBD1 as a possible D gene (6 bases). The CDR3 spans 15 residues. With 4 bases removed from V and 2 bases from J, the gap between germline ends came to 15 bases. Per germline, CDR1 LNHDA and CDR2 SQIVND (reference sequence). The CDR3 is CASSSEQGETYEQYF. In DNA, the CDR3 is TGTGCCAGTAGTAGTGAACAGGGTGAGACCTACGAGCAGTACTTC.

This clone was found once. The genes are TRBV28 and TRBJ1-2, with D possibly matching TRBD1 (5 bases). CDR1 and CDR2 (germline): MDHEN, SYDVKM. The ends were cut back, 8 bases at V and 3 bases at J, with 10 bases in the middle. The CDR3 has 12 amino acids. As DNA, the CDR3 is TGTGCCAGCGGGCAGGGAGACTATGGCTACACCTTC. This translates into CASGQGDYGYTF.

This rearrangement joins TRBV28 to TRBJ2-2; weak D call: TRBD2 (5 bases). The CDR3 length is 17 residues. V lost 5 bases, J lost 6 bases, and 22 bases lay in between. Germline V CDR1 and CDR2: MDHEN, SYDVKM. DNA for the CDR3: TGTGCCAGCAGTCCCCAATTTCCCCCGGAGGCGGCCGGGGAGCTGTTTTTT. It translates to CASSPQFPPEAAGELFF.

This CDR3 is CASSQGAENTEAFF. The CDR3 DNA sequence: TGTGCCAGCAGCCAAGGGGCGGAGAACACTGAAGCTTTCTTT. This chain uses TRBV2 with TRBJ1-1, with TRBD1 as a possible D gene (5 bases). CDR1 and CDR2 from the germline V gene are SNHLY and FYNNEI. The CDR3 runs 14 residues. V was cut by 6 bases and J by 1 base, with 12 bases left in between.

This clone was seen a few times. The chain combines TRBV10-3 with TRBJ1-2; D gene unclear. In germline, CDR1 is ENHRY, CDR2 SYGVKD. Between the trimmed V and J ends, which lost 2 bases and 0 bases, there was a span of 7 bases. The CDR3 extends over 14 amino acids. The DNA for the CDR3 is TGTGCCATCAGTGAGCAGGCAACTAACTATGGCTACACCTTC. Protein product: CAISEQATNYGYTF.

The chain employs TRBV5-1 and TRBJ1-2; D is perhaps TRBD1 (5 bases). The CDR3 has 13 amino acids. V was clipped by 4 bases and J by 4 bases, with 11 bases between them. Germline CDR1 is SGHRS and CDR2 is YFSETQ. Written as DNA, the CDR3 is TGCGCCAGCAGCCTGGGGCAGACCTATGGCTACACCTTC. Residues: CASSLGQTYGYTF.

This sequence joins TRBV11-2 and TRBJ1-1; D unclear. This CDR3 has 18 amino acids. In germline, CDR1 is SGHAT, CDR2 FQNNGV. The ends were cut back, 0 bases at V and 0 bases at J, with 17 bases in the middle. The CDR3 spells CASSLDSNSGNLNTEAFF. The CDR3 coding sequence is TGTGCCAGCAGCTTAGATTCTAACTCTGGGAACCTGAACACTGAAGCTTTCTTT.

This chain connects TRBV27 to TRBJ2-7; D is perhaps TRBD1 (5 bases). V was cut by 3 bases and J by 6 bases, with 15 bases left in between. The germline V gene encodes CDR1 MNHEY and CDR2 SMNVEV (reference sequence). The CDR3 has 14 amino acids. The CDR3 bases are TGTGCCAGCAGTTTGGTGCAGGGTCGTTCCGAGCAGTACTTC. It yields the protein CASSLVQGRSEQYF.

V is TRBV27 and J is TRBJ2-2; D may match TRBD1 or TRBD2 (6 bases each). The V gene lost 7 bases and the J gene lost 3 bases, with 12 bases spanning the gap. The CDR3 loop spans 14 amino acids. Per the germline V gene, CDR1 is MNHEY and CDR2 is SMNVEV (reference sequence). Here the CDR3 reads CASNEGGHTGELFF. Written as DNA, the CDR3 is TGTGCCAGCAACGAGGGGGGCCACACCGGGGAGCTGTTTTTT.

The chain uses TRBV29-1 and TRBJ2-1; the match to TRBD2 covers 7 bases. The junction had 4 bases not matched to a gene; V was cut back by 4 bases and J by 7 bases. The CDR3 extends over 12 amino acids. Germline V gene sequence: CDR1 SQVTM, CDR2 ANQGSEA. CDR3 amino acids: CSVGSGENEQFF. The CDR3 nucleotides read TGCAGCGTTGGAAGCGGGGAAAATGAGCAGTTCTTC.

The table lists this clone with a count of one. The CDR3 bases are TGTGCCAGCTCACCGGGGACAAGGAACTACGAGCAGTACTTC. This translates into CASSPGTRNYEQYF. The rearrangement uses TRBV18 and TRBJ2-7; D perhaps matches TRBD1 (6 bases). The CDR3 totals 14 residues. V was cut by 3 bases and J by 3 bases, with 12 bases left in between. Per germline, CDR1 KGHSH and CDR2 LQKENI.

As DNA, the CDR3 is TGTGCCAGCAGTCCGGGACAGGGGACCACTGAAGCTTTCTTT. This encodes CASSPGQGTTEAFF. V and J are TRBV28 and TRBJ1-1, with TRBD1 matching over 10 bases. CDR3 length: 14 amino acids. Germline V gives CDR1 MDHEN, CDR2 SYDVKM. Losses at the gene ends were 5 bases for V and 4 bases for J; bases not matched to a gene: 4. The full variable domain, rest sourced from reference TRBV28 and TRBJ1-1, is DVKVTQSSRYLVKRTGEKVFLECVQDMDHENMFWYRQDPGLGLRLIYFSYDVKMKEKGDIPEGYSVSREKKERFSLILESASTNQTSMYLCASSPGQGTTEAFFGQGTRLTVV.

This clone was seen only a few times. This chain uses TRBV2 with TRBJ2-4; no reliable D call. This CDR3 contains 14 residues. Germline V gene data show CDR1 as SNHLY and CDR2 as FYNNEI. The V end was cut by 6 bases, the J end by 1 base, with 10 bases between. CDR3 in DNA: TGTGCCAGCAGACTTTCCTTTGCCAAAAACATTCAGTACTTC. It specifies CASRLSFAKNIQYF.

The chain carries TRBV5-1 and TRBJ1-6, with a weak D call TRBD1 (6 bases). Trimming stripped 0 bases from V and 7 bases from J, with 14 bases between. Germline V CDR1 and CDR2: SGHRS, YFSETQ. The CDR3 consists of 16 residues. The CDR3 protein is CASSLAPTGANSPLHF. The CDR3 DNA follows: TGCGCCAGCAGCTTGGCCCCCACGGGGGCCAATTCACCCCTCCACTTT.

This clone came up once. The V call is TRBV10-3, the J call TRBJ2-3; D is unresolved. CDR1 and CDR2 from the germline V gene are ENHRY and SYGVKD. The CDR3 has 12 residues. V was trimmed by 0 bases and J by 7 bases, leaving 5 bases between them. The CDR3 nucleotides read TGTGCCATCAGTGAGTCTGTATATACGCAGTATTTT. Amino acids: CAISESVYTQYF.

The V and J genes are TRBV3-1 (or the pseudogene TRBV3-2) and TRBJ2-4; D gene uncertain. The CDR3 has 17 residues. Germline lookup yields CDR1 LGHDT and CDR2 YNNKEL (reference sequence). V lost 0 bases, J lost 1 base, and 13 bases lay in between. CDR3 amino acids: CASSQDYTDFAKNIQYF. In nucleotides, the CDR3 is TGTGCCAGCAGCCAAGATTATACAGACTTCGCCAAAAACATTCAGTACTTC.

This clone was seen a handful of times. This chain joins TRBV7-9 and TRBJ1-3; D remains ambiguous. The germline gives CDR1 SEHNR, CDR2 FQNEAQ (reference sequence). Trimming removed 4 bases from V and 1 base from J, with 8 bases in between. There are 14 residues in the CDR3. The CDR3 DNA follows: TGTGCCAGCAGCTCCTTGGAGTCTGGAAACACCATATATTTT. Residues: CASSSLESGNTIYF. Variable domain in full (rest from reference TRBV7-9 and TRBJ1-3): DTGVSQNPRHKITKRGQNVTFRCDPISEHNRLYWYRQTLGQGPEFLTYFQNEAQLEKSRLLSDRFSAERPKGSFSTLEIQRTEQGDSAMYLCASSSLESGNTIYFGEGSWLTVV.

V and J are TRBV10-3 and TRBJ2-7; D could derive from TRBD1 or TRBD2 (5 bases each). The V and J ends lost 11 bases and 2 bases respectively, with 13 bases between them. CDR1 is ENHRY, CDR2 SYGVKD, per germline. This CDR3 is built from 12 residues. CDR3 region: CAVGRDPYEQYF. Written as DNA, the CDR3 is TGTGCCGTGGGACGGGACCCCTACGAGCAGTACTTC.

V is TRBV10-1 and J is TRBJ2-3; 8 nucleotides align to TRBD1. J was trimmed by 4 bases and V by 3 bases; bases with no gene match: 9. This CDR3 region has 16 residues. Germline lookup yields CDR1 WNHNN and CDR2 SYGVQD (reference sequence). Here the CDR3 DNA reads TGCGCCAGCAGTGACCCAAGACAGGGGCAGCCAGATACGCAGTATTTT. It translates to CASSDPRQGQPDTQYF.

This chain joins TRBV5-1 and TRBJ1-1; TRBD1 is a possible D gene (5 bases). CDR3 size: 14 residues. Germline V gene data show CDR1 as SGHRS and CDR2 as YFSETQ. V lost 2 bases and J 2 bases, leaving 10 bases between the germline ends. In nucleotides, the CDR3 is TGCGCCAGCAGCTTAGGACACTCTAACACTGAAGCTTTCTTT. Translating gives CASSLGHSNTEAFF.

The chain employs TRBV6-6 and TRBJ1-5; TRBD1 agrees at 9 bases. The junction had 9 bases not matched to a gene; V was cut back by 6 bases and J by 15 bases. CDR1 is MNHNY and CDR2 is SVGAGI in the germline V gene (reference sequence). CDR3 length: 12 residues. CDR3 protein: CASSTDWTGAHF. In DNA, the CDR3 is TGTGCCAGCAGCACCGACTGGACAGGGGCGCATTTT.